Below, 15 T cell receptor beta chains from the same sample are listed, as sequenced in a study of prognosis after radiotherapy for stage I lung cancer. Two rounds of multiplex PCR amplified TCR beta CDR3 from genomic DNA. First-round PCR amplification was performed with primers specific to each TRBV and TRBJ gene. TCRdb processed the multiplex PCR reads anew with MiXCR; each CDR3 protein has one entry. The profile covers approximately 51,000 distinct CDR3 sequences, with approximately 30% appearing a single time and 9.2% taken by the ten largest. Source: PBMCs, taken before or after stereotactic body radiation therapy (not recorded which). Source of these receptors: a donor at least 50 years old with non-small cell lung cancer.

This clonotype occurred a few times. With a much larger clone just one base away, this may be a read error. The chain employs TRBV7-2 and TRBJ2-1, with D hard to call. Trimming stripped 1 base from V and 1 base from J, with 8 bases between. Per the germline V gene, CDR1 is SGHTA and CDR2 is FQGNSA. CDR3 length equals 15 residues. This chain's CDR3 is CASSLVAVSYNEQFF. The CDR3 nucleotides are TGTGCCAGCAGCTTAGTGGCGGTATCCTACAATGAGCAGTTCTTC.

With regard to this clonotype: A far larger clone is just one base off, so this is likely a read error. This chain connects TRBV7-9 to TRBJ2-1; D remains ambiguous. The CDR3 contains 19 residues. CDR1 and CDR2 from the germline V gene are SEHNR and FQNEAQ (reference sequence). The ends were cut back, 5 bases at V and 2 bases at J, with 25 bases in the middle. CDR3 residues: CASSRLVGPKKPAYNEQFF. Here the CDR3 DNA reads TGTGCCAGCAGCCGCCTGGTAGGGCCAAAGAAACCGGCCTACAATGAGCAGTTCTTC.

At least ten counts were recorded for this clonotype. CDR3 residues: CASSLSRTASYEQYF. The CDR3 bases are TGTGCCAGCAGCTTATCTCGGACAGCGAGCTACGAGCAGTACTTC. The chain joins TRBV7-2 to TRBJ2-7, with D possibly being TRBD1 (6 bases). The CDR3 length is 15 residues. Germline V gene data show CDR1 as SGHTA and CDR2 as FQGNSA. Trimming took off 2 bases at V and 3 bases at J, with 14 bases between the two ends.

This clonotype was seen ten or more times. The rearrangement links TRBV7-2 to TRBJ1-2; 7 bases are a match to TRBD1. After removal of 1 base from V and 8 bases from J, the junction contained 7 bases not matched to a gene. The CDR3 contains 14 residues. Germline-derived CDR1 and CDR2 are SGHTA and FQGNSA. The CDR3 sequence is CASSLDRGVSGYTF. CDR3 nucleotide sequence: TGTGCCAGCAGCTTAGACAGGGGAGTCTCGGGCTACACCTTC.

This clonotype has a handful of counts. This chain connects TRBV5-1 to TRBJ2-7; TRBD1 agrees at 8 bases. This CDR3 is built from 14 residues. V lost 3 bases, J lost 6 bases, and 8 bases stayed unmatched. From germline, CDR1 is SGHRS and CDR2 YFSETQ. The CDR3 nucleotides read TGCGCCAGCAGCTCCCTAGACAGGGGAGGCGAGCAGTACTTC. It encodes CASSSLDRGGEQYF.

This clonotype was counted ten times or more. V is TRBV4-1 and J is TRBJ2-5; TRBD1 might be the D (6 bases). V was trimmed by 0 bases and J by 2 bases, leaving 10 bases between them. The CDR3 is 15 amino acids. The germline V gene encodes CDR1 MGHRA and CDR2 YSYEKL. CDR3 sequence (DNA): TGCGCCAGCAGCCAAGAATCGACAGGACAAGAGACCCAGTACTTC. It encodes CASSQESTGQETQYF.

This chain links TRBV5-6 with TRBJ2-3; TRBD1 might be the D (6 bases). V lost 1 base and J lost 2, with 14 bases in between. Germline V gene data show CDR1 as SGHDT and CDR2 as YYEEEE. The CDR3 runs to 16 residues. The CDR3 region has the DNA TGTGCCAGCAGCTTGACGGGACAAGTACTCACAGATACGCAGTATTTT. Amino acids: CASSLTGQVLTDTQYF.

A note on this clonotype: A far larger clone differs by one base, so this is likely a read error. This chain links TRBV7-9 with TRBJ2-3; tentatively, D is TRBD2 (6 bases). Looked up from germline, CDR1 is SEHNR and CDR2 is FQNEAQ (reference sequence). This CDR3 spans 14 amino acids. The V gene lost 4 bases and the J gene lost 4 bases, with 12 bases spanning the gap. DNA for the CDR3: TGTGCCAGCAGCTCTAGCGACGGGGCAGATACGCAGTATTTT. This sequence encodes CASSSSDGADTQYF.

This clonotype was observed at least ten times. This chain uses TRBV18 with TRBJ1-5; 7 bases are a match to TRBD1. CDR1 KGHSH and CDR2 LQKENI come from the germline V gene. The CDR3 is 13 residues long. V trimming: 5 bases; J trimming: 5 bases; junction bases outside the gene matches: 3. Here the CDR3 DNA reads TGTGCCAGCTCAGATACAGGGGATCAGCCCCAGCATTTT. This gives the protein CASSDTGDQPQHF.

CDR3 residues: CASTRGGAENTVDLFF. DNA for the CDR3: TGTGCCAGCACTCGCGGCGGGGCGGAGAACACCGTGGATCTGTTTTTT. V is TRBV7-9 and J is TRBJ2-2, with D perhaps TRBD2 (6 bases). Germline loops: CDR1 SEHNR, CDR2 FQNEAQ (reference sequence). This CDR3 region has 16 residues. Trimming took off 7 bases at V and 14 bases at J, with 29 bases between the two ends.

This clonotype has at least ten counts. The gene calls are TRBV6-1 and TRBJ1-4; the D is unclear. Trimming pared 6 bases from V and 0 bases from J, leaving 11 bases between. Germline-derived CDR1 and CDR2 are MNHNS and SASEGT. The CDR3 totals 15 residues. The CDR3 DNA reads TGTGCCAGCAGGAGGGTTGGAACAACTAATGAAAAACTGTTTTTT. Its translation is CASRRVGTTNEKLFF.

Many counts were recorded for this clonotype. The CDR3 nucleotides read TGTGCCACCAGCATATCGGGCTATGGCTACACCTTC. This codes for CATSISGYGYTF. The chain is built from TRBV15 and TRBJ1-2; no clear D gene. This CDR3 region has 12 residues. Germline values: CDR1 LNHNV, CDR2 YYDKDF (reference sequence). Trimming cost V 4 bases and J 4 bases, with 7 bases left between them.

In this sample, this clonotype turned up many times. The chain has TRBV4-3 and TRBJ2-7, with 9 bases matching TRBD2. This CDR3 is 17 amino acids long. CDR1 is LGHNA and CDR2 is YSLEER in the germline V gene. V lost 0 bases to trimming and J lost 4 bases; unmatched junction nucleotides: 10. CDR3 protein: CASSQEAPGLAIYEQYF. In DNA, the CDR3 is TGCGCCAGCAGCCAAGAGGCTCCGGGACTAGCAATTTACGAGCAGTACTTC.

Comment on this clonotype: This is likely an artifact of a read error, given a far larger clone one base away. The chain couples TRBV7-2 to TRBJ2-1; 9 bases map to TRBD2. This CDR3 comprises 17 residues. Germline CDR1 SGHTA, CDR2 FQGNSA. CDR3 residues: CANSLPPLAGLNNEQFF. The CDR3 coding sequence is TGTGCCAACAGCCTTCCCCCTCTAGCGGGATTGAACAATGAGCAGTTCTTC.

Concerning this clonotype itself: Given a far larger clone just one base away, this is likely a sequencing read error. The J gene is TRBJ2-1, the V gene TRBV11-1; D gene uncertain. The CDR3 has 14 amino acids. The V gene lost 5 bases and the J gene lost 7 bases, with 15 bases spanning the gap. Germline V CDR1 and CDR2: SGHAT, FQDESV (reference sequence). DNA of the CDR3: TGTGCCAGCAGCGTAGGCTCATCTTCAAATGAGCAGTTCTTC. It encodes CASSVGSSSNEQFF.